Below, 8 T cell receptor beta chains from the same sample are listed, as sequenced in a study of cytomegalovirus exposure and HLA in healthy donors. Some clones are missing from TCRdb's copy, which holds only in-frame ones; the method was immunoSEQ multiplex PCR. The sample carries 250,000 to 400,000 clones, around 90% recorded once. The sample was PBMCs. These TCRs come from a man between 25 and 39 years old in good health and CMV-seronegative.

This chain links TRBV2 with TRBJ2-1; 9 positions match TRBD1. Germline assignment: CDR1 SNHLY and CDR2 FYNNEI. This CDR3 is 15 amino acids long. J lost 2 bases, V lost 6 bases, and 5 bases had no gene match. The CDR3 nucleotides read TGTGCCAGCAGCCCCGGGACAGGGCCCTACAATGAGCAGTTCTTC. Encoded protein: CASSPGTGPYNEQFF.

The CDR3 coding sequence is TGTGCCAGCACCCGACCGGGACTCAGGAACACTGAAGCTTTCTTT. This translates into CASTRPGLRNTEAFF. The genes are TRBV5-4 and TRBJ1-1; a weak D match, TRBD1 (5 bases). V was clipped by 6 bases and J by 1 base, with 16 bases between them. Germline-derived CDR1 and CDR2 are SGHNT and YYREEE (reference sequence). The CDR3 loop spans 15 amino acids. The entire variable domain, with the rest obtained from reference TRBV5-4 and TRBJ1-1, is as follows: ETGVTQSPTHLIKTRGQQVTLRCSSQSGHNTVSWYQQALGQGPQFIFQYYREEENGRGNFPPRFSGLQFPNYSSELNVNALELDDSALYLCASTRPGLRNTEAFFGQGTRLTVV.

The table lists this clone with a few counts. The V call is TRBV9, the J call TRBJ1-6; unclear D gene. V was trimmed by 5 bases and J by 13 bases, leaving 10 bases between them. The CDR3 sequence is 11 residues long. CDR1 SGDLS and CDR2 YYNGEE come from the germline V gene. The CDR3 DNA sequence: TGTGCCAGCAGATGGCCCTTCCCCCTCCACTTT. This sequence encodes CASRWPFPLHF.

The chain is built from TRBV5-4 and TRBJ2-7; D is perhaps TRBD2 (7 bases). V dropped 1 base and J dropped 2 bases, with 10 bases sitting between them. Germline V gives CDR1 SGHNT, CDR2 YYREEE (reference sequence). The CDR3 has 14 amino acids. The CDR3 region has the DNA TGTGCCAGCAGCTTGCGGGGGGCGACCTACGAGCAGTACTTC. Translation: CASSLRGATYEQYF.

The chain links TRBV4-3 to TRBJ1-2; 8 bases line up with TRBD1. Per germline, CDR1 LGHNA and CDR2 YSLEER. The trim removed 0 bases at V and 3 bases at J, leaving 6 bases unmatched. This CDR3 spans 16 amino acids. The CDR3 sequence is CASSQDWDRNYYGYTF. The CDR3 DNA reads as TGCGCCAGCAGCCAAGATTGGGACAGGAACTACTATGGCTACACCTTC.

V usage is TRBV29-1 and J usage is TRBJ2-3; 7 nucleotides line up with TRBD2. Trimming took 5 bases from V and 0 from J; bases not matched to a gene: 5. CDR3 length: 14 residues. Germline loops: CDR1 SQVTM, CDR2 ANQGSEA. DNA for the CDR3: TGCAGCGTTCAAAGCGGGGCTAGCACAGATACGCAGTATTTT. Translated: CSVQSGASTDTQYF.

This clone was counted between two and nine times. The V gene is TRBV9, the J gene TRBJ2-7, with D unclear. V shed 0 bases and J shed 7 bases, with 14 bases lying between them. The CDR3 covers 14 residues. The germline V gene has CDR1 SGDLS and CDR2 YYNGEE. CDR3 in amino acids: CASSVVPESGEQYF. CDR3 nucleotide sequence: TGTGCCAGCAGCGTAGTTCCGGAATCGGGTGAGCAGTACTTC.

The chain has TRBV5-1 and TRBJ1-1, with D maybe TRBD1 (5 bases). The CDR3 has 12 amino acids. Trimming removed 0 bases from V and 7 bases from J, with 7 bases in between. CDR1 is SGHRS and CDR2 is YFSETQ in the germline V gene. CDR3 DNA: TGCGCCAGCAGCTTGGCCGACAGTGAAGCTTTCTTT. Translating it yields CASSLADSEAFF.